These T cell receptor beta chains were read from a single sample in a study of blood T cell repertoires in COVID-19. Sequencing was performed with immunoSEQ multiplex PCR; in TCRdb, only in-frame clones are kept and a portion is missing. The repertoire consists of about 51,000 clones, with about 86% occurring once and the leading ten covering about 4.1%. Source material: peripheral blood. The receptors were gathered from a man of 80 years or more with active COVID-19. CDR3s include the opening cysteine and the closing phenylalanine or tryptophan. The D gene is left open where the match is weak. Size is stated for part of the rows, as once, few or many counts, or as a class when the clone is expanded.

v_call,d_call,j_call,clone_size,cdr3_aa,cdr3_nt
TRBV6-2/TRBV6-3,-,TRBJ1-2,once,CASSYRTGGEDGYTF,TGTGCCAGCAGTTACCGCACAGGCGGAGAGGATGGCTACACCTTC
TRBV19,TRBD1,TRBJ2-1,-,CASSGQDTYNEQFF,TGTGCCAGTAGCGGACAGGATACCTACAATGAGCAGTTCTTC
TRBV28,-,TRBJ2-5,-,CASSFIGKSGETQYF,TGTGCCAGCAGTTTTATCGGGAAAAGCGGTGAGACCCAGTACTTC
TRBV5-5,-,TRBJ2-7,-,CASSWEQGPMGYF,TGTGCCAGCAGCTGGGAACAGGGCCCGATGGGGTACTTC
TRBV5-5,-,TRBJ2-7,-,CASSLAGSSGYEQYF,TGTGCCAGCAGCTTGGCCGGGTCCTCTGGCTACGAGCAGTACTTC
TRBV6-5,TRBD1,TRBJ1-5,-,CASRAGTGASQPQHF,TGTGCCAGCAGGGCCGGGACAGGGGCCAGTCAGCCCCAGCATTTT
TRBV6-5,TRBD1,TRBJ2-5,-,CASSPGTGGQETQYF,TGTGCCAGCAGTCCCGGGACAGGGGGCCAGGAGACCCAGTACTTC
TRBV28,-,TRBJ2-1,once,CASSSGQANEQFF,TGTGCCAGCAGTTCTGGACAAGCCAATGAGCAGTTCTTC
TRBV28,-,TRBJ2-3,-,CASSGDTGTDTQYF,TGTGCCAGCAGTGGAGATACCGGGACAGATACGCAGTATTTT
TRBV18,TRBD2,TRBJ2-1,-,CASSPEAGVSYNEQFF,TGTGCCAGCTCACCAGAAGCGGGAGTAAGCTACAATGAGCAGTTCTTC
TRBV24-1,TRBD1,TRBJ2-1,-,CATSDLGQGGGNEQFF,TGTGCCACCAGTGACCTAGGACAGGGGGGTGGAAATGAGCAGTTCTTC
TRBV7-3,-,TRBJ2-1,-,CASSSRPGVGNEQFF,TGTGCCAGCAGCTCTCGGCCGGGTGTGGGTAATGAGCAGTTCTTC
TRBV20-1,-,TRBJ2-1,-,CSASSSANNNEQFF,TGCAGTGCTAGTTCCAGCGCCAACAACAATGAGCAGTTCTTC
TRBV5-1,TRBD1,TRBJ1-2,-,CASSEGQRRFDGYTF,TGCGCCAGCAGCGAGGGACAGCGGAGATTCGATGGCTACACCTTC
TRBV13,TRBD1,TRBJ2-3,-,CASSPRDRGTDTQYF,TGTGCCAGCAGCCCCCGCGACAGGGGCACAGATACGCAGTATTTT
TRBV7-2,TRBD2,TRBJ2-1,-,CASSLDAGLAGVRTNEQFF,TGTGCCAGCAGCTTGGATGCGGGACTAGCGGGAGTACGTACGAATGAGCAGTTCTTC
TRBV7-9,-,TRBJ2-5,-,CASSLWAVTQETQYF,TGTGCCAGCAGCTTATGGGCCGTGACCCAAGAGACCCAGTACTTC
TRBV20-1,-,TRBJ2-7,-,CSAGGGVSGPYEQYF,TGCAGTGCTGGTGGTGGCGTTTCTGGGCCCTACGAGCAGTACTTC
TRBV25-1,-,TRBJ2-1,-,CASTQGYNNEQFF,TGTGCCAGCACCCAGGGTTACAACAATGAGCAGTTCTTC